Following are 27 T cell receptor beta chains from one sample sequenced in a study of blood T cell repertoires in COVID-19. Profiling relied on immunoSEQ multiplex PCR, and the TCRdb table lists in-frame clones only, not all of them. The sample carries roughly 30,000 clones, approximately 81% recorded once. The sample was peripheral blood. These receptors were obtained from a human donor with acute or convalescent COVID-19. The donor label of this sample is uncertain.

V gene TRBV27 combines with J gene TRBJ1-6, with D hard to call. The CDR3 has 14 amino acids. Trimming removed 0 bases at V and 9 bases at J, with 9 bases between. CDR1 and CDR2 (germline): MNHEY, SMNVEV (reference sequence). This CDR3 reads CASSLSVPGSPLHF. In DNA form, the CDR3 reads TGTGCCAGCAGTTTATCGGTACCAGGTTCACCCCTCCACTTT.

The chain employs TRBV18 and TRBJ2-2; D possibly corresponds to TRBD2 (5 bases). Trimming stripped 3 bases from V and 0 bases from J, with 11 bases between. Germline CDR1 and CDR2: KGHSH and LQKENI. This CDR3 spans 16 amino acids. The CDR3 spells CASSPFSDANTGELFF. The CDR3 DNA is TGTGCCAGCTCACCGTTTAGCGACGCGAACACCGGGGAGCTGTTTTTT.

The rearrangement links TRBV5-1 to TRBJ1-2; 8 nucleotides line up with TRBD1. The CDR3 consists of 15 residues. The V segment lost 4 bases and the J segment 6 bases; nucleotides outside the gene matches: 11. Germline V gives CDR1 SGHRS, CDR2 YFSETQ. Written as DNA, the CDR3 is TGCGCCAGCAGCCGGTTACAGGGGGGTGGTAATGGCTACACCTTC. Amino acids: CASSRLQGGGNGYTF.

This clone was found once. The chain carries TRBV19 and TRBJ1-1; D is unclear. Germline CDR1 LNHDA, CDR2 SQIVND (reference sequence). The V end lost 0 bases, the J end lost 0 bases, and 8 bases lay between the germline ends. This CDR3 is 15 amino acids long. The CDR3 coding sequence is TGTGCCAGTAGTATAGATACGCAGGTGAACACTGAAGCTTTCTTT. This sequence encodes CASSIDTQVNTEAFF.

V usage is TRBV7-9 and J usage is TRBJ2-1, with 9 bases that match TRBD2. V lost 3 bases to trimming and J lost 8 bases; unmatched junction nucleotides: 5. The CDR3 contains 14 residues. CDR1 is SEHNR, CDR2 FQNEAQ, per germline (reference sequence). This chain's CDR3 is CASSFSGSYDEQFF. The CDR3 bases are TGTGCCAGCAGCTTTAGCGGGAGTTACGATGAGCAGTTCTTC. The full variable domain, its missing parts supplied by reference TRBV7-9 and TRBJ2-1, is DTGVSQNPRHKITKRGQNVTFRCDPISEHNRLYWYRQTLGQGPEFLTYFQNEAQLEKSRLLSDRFSAERPKGSFSTLEIQRTEQGDSAMYLCASSFSGSYDEQFFGPGTRLTVL.

The CDR3 DNA reads as TGCGCCAGCAGCTTGGATCAGTCAGGGATGGGCACAGATACGCAGTATTTT. Protein: CASSLDQSGMGTDTQYF. The V gene is TRBV5-1, the J gene TRBJ2-3, with D possibly TRBD1 on 5 matching bases. CDR1 is SGHRS, CDR2 YFSETQ, per germline. The V end lost 0 bases, the J end lost 1 base, and 15 bases lay between the germline ends. This CDR3 is built from 17 residues.

In regard to this clone: Other DNA sequences in the same sample also yield this CDR3. The chain couples TRBV3-1 (or the pseudogene TRBV3-2) to TRBJ2-1; 7 bases align to TRBD2. The CDR3 has 15 residues. The V segment lost 1 base and the J segment 0 bases; nucleotides outside the gene matches: 0. Per the germline V gene, CDR1 is LGHDT and CDR2 is YNNKEL (reference sequence). The CDR3 region is CASSQAGGSYNEQFF. In DNA form, the CDR3 reads TGTGCCAGCAGCCAAGCGGGGGGCTCCTACAATGAGCAGTTCTTC.

This chain connects TRBV5-1 to TRBJ1-1; the match to TRBD1 covers 8 bases. The CDR3 loop spans 14 amino acids. CDR1 and CDR2 from the germline V gene are SGHRS and YFSETQ. The trim removed 3 bases at V and 4 bases at J, leaving 5 bases unmatched. The CDR3 nucleotides are TGCGCCAGCAGCTCAGGGGACAGGACCACTGAAGCTTTCTTT. It translates to CASSSGDRTTEAFF.

V usage is TRBV7-2 and J usage is TRBJ2-2; TRBD1 matches 9 bases. The CDR3 length is 17 residues. V dropped 5 bases and J dropped 3; count of bases not matched to a gene: 10. The germline V gene has CDR1 SGHTA and CDR2 FQGNSA. The CDR3 here is CASSQQGAIIDTGELFF. The DNA of the CDR3 is TGTGCCAGCAGCCAACAGGGGGCAATTATTGACACCGGGGAGCTGTTTTTT.

The chain links TRBV28 to TRBJ1-4; D gene uncertain. The germline V gene has CDR1 MDHEN and CDR2 SYDVKM. The CDR3 contains 13 residues. Trimming removed 7 bases at V and 8 bases at J, with 14 bases between. This CDR3 reads CASIPSKEEKLFF. For the CDR3, the DNA is TGTGCCAGCATTCCCTCGAAGGAGGAAAAACTGTTTTTT.

V gene TRBV6-5 combines with J gene TRBJ2-1, with 10 bases matching TRBD1. Germline lookup yields CDR1 MNHEY and CDR2 SVGAGI. This CDR3 has 16 residues. J was trimmed by 6 bases and V by 2 bases; bases with no gene match: 7. For the CDR3, the DNA is TGTGCCAGCAGTTACAATCCGGGACAGGGGTCCAATGAGCAGTTCTTC. The encoded protein is CASSYNPGQGSNEQFF.

The chain is built from TRBV7-2 and TRBJ2-3; 8 bases are shared with TRBD2. Germline-derived CDR1 and CDR2 are SGHTA and FQGNSA. V shed 7 bases, J shed 2 bases, and the junction held 2 bases outside the gene matches. CDR3 length: 13 amino acids. The CDR3 loop reads CASTGGVTDTQYF. CDR3 in DNA: TGTGCCAGCACGGGGGGGGTCACAGATACGCAGTATTTT.

This chain joins TRBV18 and TRBJ1-5; 10 positions agree with TRBD1. Germline V gene lookup returns CDR1 KGHSH and CDR2 LQKENI. CDR3 size: 17 residues. Germline trimming cut 3 bases from V and 1 base from J; bases unmatched to any gene: 6. The CDR3 DNA follows: TGTGCCAGCTCACCGGGACAGGGGTTTAGGAGCAATCAGCCCCAGCATTTT. It encodes CASSPGQGFRSNQPQHF.

The chain links TRBV6-6 to TRBJ1-1, with D perhaps matching TRBD1 (6 bases). The CDR3 runs 16 residues. V gave up 7 bases and J gave up 3 bases, with 21 bases separating them. Germline V gene data show CDR1 as MNHNY and CDR2 as SVGAGI (reference sequence). Here the CDR3 reads CASTPGAELGYTEAFF. The CDR3 region has the DNA TGTGCCAGCACCCCAGGGGCGGAACTCGGCTACACTGAAGCTTTCTTT.

V usage is TRBV3-1 (or the pseudogene TRBV3-2) and J usage is TRBJ1-3; D unclear. Trimming pared 3 bases from V and 4 bases from J, leaving 7 bases between. CDR3 length: 13 amino acids. Per the germline V gene, CDR1 is LGHDT and CDR2 is YNNKEL (reference sequence). CDR3 DNA sequence: TGTGCCAGCAGCCAGACTGGGGGAAACACCATATATTTT. It encodes CASSQTGGNTIYF.

A note on this clone: An end of the junction differs from the germline gene, which may be a read error. V gene TRBV5-1 combines with J gene TRBJ1-2; D is uncertain. The length of the CDR3 is 12 residues. Germline assignment: CDR1 SGHRS and CDR2 YFSETQ. The CDR3 DNA reads as TGCGCCAGCAGCTTGGCCGCGGGGATTTCCAGTTTC. Protein: CASSLAAGISSF. Combining the CDR3 with reference TRBV5-1 and TRBJ1-2 gives the whole variable domain KAGVTQTPRYLIKTRGQQVTLSCSPISGHRSVSWYQQTPGQGLQFLFEYFSETQRNKGNFPGRFSGRQFSNSRSEMNVSTLELGDSALYLCASSLAAGISSFGSGTRLTVV.

This chain joins TRBV7-8 and TRBJ2-5; unclear D gene. CDR3 size: 16 residues. Germline V gene lookup returns CDR1 SGHVS and CDR2 FQNEAQ. V was pared by 0 bases and J by 5 bases, with 16 bases between. The CDR3 DNA follows: TGTGCCAGCAGCTTAGCGGGTCTACTGCTGGGCGAGACCCAGTACTTC. It encodes CASSLAGLLLGETQYF. Based on the CDR3 plus reference TRBV7-8 and TRBJ2-5, the full variable domain is GAGVSQSPRYKVAKRGQDVALRCDPISGHVSLFWYQQALGQGPEFLTYFQNEAQLDKSGLPSDRFFAERPEGSVSTLKIQRTQQEDSAVYLCASSLAGLLLGETQYFGPGTRLLVL.

The CDR3, as DNA: TGTGCCAGCACCCCCCCCATTACTAGCGGGAGGGCCTACACAGATACGCAGTATTTT. Translating it yields CASTPPITSGRAYTDTQYF. The chain couples TRBV7-2 to TRBJ2-3; 13 bases line up with TRBD2. Germline assignment: CDR1 SGHTA and CDR2 FQGNSA. The CDR3 loop spans 19 amino acids. Germline trimming cut 7 bases from V and 2 bases from J; bases unmatched to any gene: 15.

The chain is built from TRBV27 and TRBJ2-7; a possible D gene is TRBD1 (7 bases). The CDR3 contains 13 residues. V lost 4 bases to trimming and J lost 4 bases, with 11 bases between them. Germline loops: CDR1 MNHEY, CDR2 SMNVEV (reference sequence). As DNA, the CDR3 is TGTGCCAGCAGTTCCCAGGGGGGATACGAGCAGTACTTC. It yields the protein CASSSQGGYEQYF.

This chain uses TRBV2 with TRBJ1-1; a possible D gene is TRBD1 (5 bases). Germline V gene sequence: CDR1 SNHLY, CDR2 FYNNEI. Trimming took off 4 bases at V and 5 bases at J, with 17 bases between the two ends. This CDR3 has 15 amino acids. The CDR3 DNA follows: TGTGCCAGCAGTGTAGGGCACGCGGGGGGAACTGAAGCTTTCTTT. It codes for CASSVGHAGGTEAFF.

The chain employs TRBV11-1 and TRBJ2-3; D uncertain. CDR3 length: 19 residues. Germline V gives CDR1 SGHAT, CDR2 FQDESV (reference sequence). V gave up 0 bases and J gave up 0 bases, with 19 bases separating them. The CDR3 sequence is CASSLALRIDWSSTDTQYF. The CDR3 DNA sequence: TGTGCCAGCAGCTTAGCGCTGAGGATAGACTGGTCTAGCACAGATACGCAGTATTTT.

This clone was observed a few times. CDR3: CASGLDDRDGGYTF. The DNA of the CDR3 is TGTGCTAGTGGTTTGGACGACAGGGATGGCGGCTACACCTTC. The J gene is TRBJ1-2, the V gene TRBV12-5; 7 bases are shared with TRBD1. V shed 1 base, J shed 8 bases, and the junction held 7 bases outside the gene matches. From germline, CDR1 is LGHNT and CDR2 FRNRAP. The CDR3 totals 14 residues.

The chain couples TRBV7-2 to TRBJ1-1; D may be TRBD1 (6 bases). The CDR3 consists of 13 residues. Looked up from germline, CDR1 is SGHTA and CDR2 is FQGNSA. V lost 4 bases and J 11 bases, leaving 17 bases between the germline ends. The CDR3 sequence: CASSSLTGPRAFF. The CDR3 DNA is TGTGCCAGCAGCTCGTTGACAGGTCCGAGGGCTTTCTTT.

The CDR3 DNA reads TGCGCCAGCAGCTTGTATACGGGGGGCCCTACTTCCGGGGAGCTGTTTTTT. Encoded protein: CASSLYTGGPTSGELFF. The chain carries TRBV5-1 and TRBJ2-2; D is possibly TRBD2 (7 bases). The CDR3 spans 17 residues. Trimming removed 1 base at V and 6 bases at J, with 19 bases between. CDR1 is SGHRS and CDR2 is YFSETQ in the germline V gene.

This clone was recorded a few times. The J gene is TRBJ1-1, the V gene TRBV18, with 9 nucleotides matching TRBD1. Germline lookup yields CDR1 KGHSH and CDR2 LQKENI. The CDR3 covers 14 residues. V lost 4 bases and J lost 6; bases outside the gene matches: 6. The CDR3 nucleotides are TGTGCCAGCTCACGACGACAGGGGGAGGCTGAAGCTTTCTTT. Protein product: CASSRRQGEAEAFF.

Of note for this clone: This CDR3 is also generated by other DNA sequences in the sample. The chain carries TRBV10-3 and TRBJ2-7; D is possibly TRBD1 (6 bases). The germline gives CDR1 ENHRY, CDR2 SYGVKD. The germline V and J ends were trimmed by 5 bases and 1 base, with 18 bases remaining between them. This CDR3 contains 16 residues. CDR3 nucleotides: TGTGCCATCAGTAGACAGACAGGCCCCGTTTCCTACGAGCAGTACTTC. Its translation is CAISRQTGPVSYEQYF.

This clone was observed a single time. The genes are TRBV2 and TRBJ2-1; 13 bases map to TRBD2. V gave up 5 bases and J gave up 7 bases; unmatched junction bases: 5. CDR1 is SNHLY and CDR2 is FYNNEI in the germline V gene. This CDR3 spans 15 amino acids. Written as DNA, the CDR3 is TGTGCCAGCAGTACTAGCGGGGGGGCCTGGAATGAGCAGTTCTTC. It encodes CASSTSGGAWNEQFF. Combining the CDR3 with reference TRBV2 and TRBJ2-1 gives the whole variable domain EPEVTQTPSHQVTQMGQEVILRCVPISNHLYFYWYRQILGQKVEFLVSFYNNEISEKSEIFDDQFSVERPDGSNFTLKIRSTKLEDSAMYFCASSTSGGAWNEQFFGPGTRLTVL.